The clone carrying this T cell receptor (beta chain) was seen ten or more times. The antigen is undetermined. This sample was taken from a study of CD8 T cells in ankylosing spondylitis. TCRdb itself ran the 5' RACE reads through MiXCR, one entry per CDR3 protein. The sample consists of 150,000 or so distinct CDR3 sequences, about a sixth of them appearing once. The study's findings and limits: Past research had described some motif variants in reactive arthritis synovial fluid and blood.

Trimming took 7 bases from V and 6 from J; bases not matched to a gene: 9. Looked up from germline, CDR1 is DFQATT and CDR2 is SNEGSKA (reference sequence). The CDR3 length is 14 residues. V and J are TRBV20-1 and TRBJ2-2; TRBD1 matches at 9 bases. Specimen: blood, either unsorted or a sorted T cell fraction (not recorded which). The receptor comes from a male donor with ankylosing spondylitis or in good health (not recorded which). The CDR3 spells CSVTGTGTAGELFF. Here the CDR3 DNA reads TGCAGTGTGACCGGGACAGGGACGGCCGGGGAGCTGTTTTTT.